What follows is one TCR beta chain and its context. Antigen unknown. This specimen comes from a study of T cell responses to AZD1222 COVID-19 vaccine. Overall study findings and caveats: Elevations in Spike-specific TCR breadth and depth followed administration of two AZD1222 doses. White British donors predominated, females outnumbered males, and clonal diversity was possibly underestimated. At baseline, seropositivity was found in only a handful of AZD1222 recipients.

Looked up from germline, CDR1 is KGHDR and CDR2 is SFDVKD. V was trimmed by 9 bases and J by 3 bases, leaving 13 bases between them. The CDR3 runs to 13 residues. Profiled with immunoSEQ multiplex PCR; TCRdb holds only in-frame clones, not every one. The sample shows about 130,000 clones, around 90% of them seen only once. The sample was peripheral blood, taken on day 0 of AZD1222 vaccination. The source is an adult in good health. The gene calls are TRBV24-1 and TRBJ1-1; D remains unclear. For the CDR3, the DNA is TGTGCCACCCGGGAGGGTATAGACACTGAAGCTTTCTTT. Encoded protein: CATREGIDTEAFF.